This TCR beta chain was captured in a study of T cells in localized non-small cell lung cancer. The V end lost 5 bases, the J end lost 4 bases, and 7 bases lay between the germline ends. The CDR3 runs to 12 residues. Germline lookup yields CDR1 SGHTA and CDR2 FQGNSA. The protocol was immunoSEQ multiplex PCR, while the TCRdb copy is restricted to in-frame clones and leaves out a portion. This sample has tens of thousands of clones, with roughly nine tenths found just once. The sequencing used peripheral blood, collected before any cancer treatment. The sequence derives from a woman aged 18 to 55 with stage III lung adenocarcinoma. The genes are TRBV7-2 and TRBJ2-3; D not resolved. CDR3 residues: CASSGPADTQYF. In DNA, the CDR3 is TGTGCCAGCAGCGGCCCCGCAGATACGCAGTATTTT.